This T cell receptor beta chain was sequenced in a study of T cell changes during pregnancy in multiple sclerosis. The CDR3 runs 16 residues. Germline CDR1 reads SGHTA; CDR2 reads FQGNSA. V shed 4 bases and J 2 bases; nucleotides not matched to a gene: 7. Data came from immunoSEQ multiplex PCR; TCRdb stores just in-frame clones and leaves some out. The data hold 90,000 to 120,000 clones, with 85% to 95% observed a single time. Specimen: peripheral blood, collected in the third trimester of pregnancy. The source is a female donor in good health, enrolled as a control in a pregnancy study. The gene calls are TRBV7-2 and TRBJ2-1; TRBD2 agrees at 8 bases. CDR3 bases: TGTGCCAGCAGCTCTCCAGCGGGGGACGCCTACAATGAGCAGTTCTTC. This gives the protein CASSSPAGDAYNEQFF.